One and the same sample provided the 3 T cell receptor beta chains below, sequenced in a study of blood T cells in healthy people across ages. The authors ran a second PCR of about 7 to 11 cycles using a sample-barcoded 5' primer and a J-beta primer mix. TCRdb reprocessed the 5' RACE reads via MiXCR and lists one record per CDR3 protein. The profile shows 2 million or so distinct CDR3 sequences, about 50% of them singletons. The sample comprised blood. These TCRs come from a woman in her thirties or forties in good health.

The rearrangement joins TRBV7-8 to TRBJ1-2; 7 positions agree with TRBD1. Germline CDR1 is SGHVS and CDR2 is FQNEAQ. Germline trimming cut 2 bases from V and 8 bases from J; bases unmatched to any gene: 17. The CDR3 is 17 residues long. CDR3 in DNA: TGTGCCAGCAGCTTAACTCGGACAGGATCTATGGACAGGGGCTACACCTTC. Translated, it gives CASSLTRTGSMDRGYTF.

CDR3 sequence: CASVGTGTRNEQFF. In DNA form, the CDR3 reads TGTGCCAGCGTAGGGACAGGGACTCGAAATGAGCAGTTCTTC. V usage is TRBV28 and J usage is TRBJ2-1, with TRBD1 matching over 9 bases. The CDR3 is 14 amino acids. Germline V lookup: CDR1 MDHEN, CDR2 SYDVKM. After removal of 8 bases from V and 7 bases from J, the junction contained 9 bases not matched to a gene.

CDR3 amino acids: CASSGKDRASNYGYTF. CDR3 DNA sequence: TGTGCCAGCAGTGGGAAGGACAGGGCCTCTAACTATGGCTACACCTTC. The rearrangement links TRBV28 to TRBJ1-2; 8 nucleotides match TRBD1. The germline CDR1 and CDR2 sequences are MDHEN and SYDVKM. This CDR3 has 16 amino acids. After removal of 5 bases from V and 0 bases from J, the junction contained 8 bases not matched to a gene.